Shown below are 4 T cell receptor beta chains from a single sample sequenced in a study of blood T cell repertoires in COVID-19. The assay was immunoSEQ multiplex PCR, and TCRdb's table has in-frame clones only and misses some. The data contain 250,000 to 350,000 clones, approximately 83% of them singletons. Sequencing was carried out using PBMCs or T cells enriched from blood (not recorded which). Every receptor here comes from a woman in her 30s who had recovered from COVID-19.

V usage is TRBV2 and J usage is TRBJ2-1, with D possibly matching TRBD1 (6 bases). CDR1 is SNHLY, CDR2 FYNNEI, per germline. V gave up 1 base and J gave up 10 bases, with 20 bases separating them. This CDR3 has 16 residues. This CDR3 is CASSEEEGTPLREQFF. CDR3 bases: TGTGCCAGCAGTGAAGAAGAGGGGACACCGTTGCGGGAGCAGTTCTTC.

This clone was detected only once. This rearrangement joins TRBV5-1 to TRBJ1-4; 7 bases match TRBD1. V lost 2 bases and J lost 3; bases outside the gene matches: 7. In germline, CDR1 is SGHRS, CDR2 YFSETQ. The length of the CDR3 is 16 residues. In DNA, the CDR3 is TGCGCCAGCAGCTTCTCCGGGACAGTCGCTAATGAAAAACTGTTTTTT. Its protein is CASSFSGTVANEKLFF. Together with reference TRBV5-1 and TRBJ1-4, the CDR3 gives the full variable domain: KAGVTQTPRYLIKTRGQQVTLSCSPISGHRSVSWYQQTPGQGLQFLFEYFSETQRNKGNFPGRFSGRQFSNSRSEMNVSTLELGDSALYLCASSFSGTVANEKLFFGSGTQLSVL.

This clone was detected once. The genes are TRBV6-5 and TRBJ2-5; TRBD2 might be the D (5 bases). Germline V gene data show CDR1 as MNHEY and CDR2 as SVGAGI. Trimming cost V 11 bases and J 1 base, with 20 bases left between them. This CDR3 comprises 15 residues. CDR3 in DNA: TGTGCCTGCCGGAGATATTGGCGGGCCCAAGAGACCCAGTACTTC. Its translation is CACRRYWRAQETQYF.

The chain links TRBV5-8 to TRBJ1-5, with a possible D match to TRBD1 (6 bases). V was pared by 0 bases and J by 12 bases, with 13 bases between. Per the germline V gene, CDR1 is SGHTS and CDR2 is YDEGEE. The CDR3 runs 13 residues. CDR3 region: CASSLGLQGGQHF. The DNA of the CDR3 is TGTGCCAGCAGCTTGGGGCTACAGGGTGGCCAGCATTTT. Full variable domain (outside the CDR3, taken from reference TRBV5-8 and TRBJ1-5): EAGVTQSPTHLIKTRGQQATLRCSPISGHTSVYWYQQALGLGLQFLLWYDEGEERNRGNFPPRFSGRQFPNYSSELNVNALELEDSALYLCASSLGLQGGQHFGDGTRLSIL.